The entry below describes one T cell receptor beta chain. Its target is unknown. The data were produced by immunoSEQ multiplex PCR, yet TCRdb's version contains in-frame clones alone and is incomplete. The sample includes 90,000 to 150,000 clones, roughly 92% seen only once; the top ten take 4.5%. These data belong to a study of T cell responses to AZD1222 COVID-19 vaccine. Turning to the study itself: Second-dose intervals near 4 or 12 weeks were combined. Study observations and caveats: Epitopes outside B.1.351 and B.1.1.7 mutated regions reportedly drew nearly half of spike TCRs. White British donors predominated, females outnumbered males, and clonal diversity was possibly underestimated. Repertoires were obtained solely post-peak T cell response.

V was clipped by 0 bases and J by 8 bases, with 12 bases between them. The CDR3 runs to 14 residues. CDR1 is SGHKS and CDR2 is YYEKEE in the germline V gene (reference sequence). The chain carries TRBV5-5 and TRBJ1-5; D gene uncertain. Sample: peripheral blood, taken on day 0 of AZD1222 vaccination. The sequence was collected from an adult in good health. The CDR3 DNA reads TGTGCCAGCAGCTTGGAGGCAATTACCAAGCCCCAGCATTTT. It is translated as CASSLEAITKPQHF.